The clone carrying this TCR beta chain has ten or more counts. The antigen is unknown. This sample was included in a study of neurological immune-mediated disorders. Study-wide findings and caveats: HTLV-1-associated myelopathy showed the most TCR clonal expansion; multiple sclerosis the least, below healthy controls. One cluster of related CDR3 sequences contained, by phylogenetic grouping, the repertoires of 18 of 34 multiple sclerosis patients and formed a possible signature.

V lost 4 bases and J lost 4; bases outside the gene matches: 9. Germline V CDR1 and CDR2: DFQATT, SNEGSKA (reference sequence). The CDR3 length is 14 residues. The authors made cDNA by 5'RACE with 10-nucleotide random UMIs. TCRdb reanalysed the 5' RACE reads using MiXCR and keeps one entry per CDR3 protein. The sample holds tens of thousands of distinct CDR3 sequences, 2% to 3% seen once. The TCR comes from a middle-aged man with multiple sclerosis. The material sequenced was PBMCs. The rearrangement links TRBV20-1 to TRBJ1-2, with 7 bases matching TRBD1. The CDR3: CSATYRQGSYGYTF. In nucleotides, the CDR3 is TGCAGTGCTACATATCGACAGGGTTCCTATGGCTACACCTTC.